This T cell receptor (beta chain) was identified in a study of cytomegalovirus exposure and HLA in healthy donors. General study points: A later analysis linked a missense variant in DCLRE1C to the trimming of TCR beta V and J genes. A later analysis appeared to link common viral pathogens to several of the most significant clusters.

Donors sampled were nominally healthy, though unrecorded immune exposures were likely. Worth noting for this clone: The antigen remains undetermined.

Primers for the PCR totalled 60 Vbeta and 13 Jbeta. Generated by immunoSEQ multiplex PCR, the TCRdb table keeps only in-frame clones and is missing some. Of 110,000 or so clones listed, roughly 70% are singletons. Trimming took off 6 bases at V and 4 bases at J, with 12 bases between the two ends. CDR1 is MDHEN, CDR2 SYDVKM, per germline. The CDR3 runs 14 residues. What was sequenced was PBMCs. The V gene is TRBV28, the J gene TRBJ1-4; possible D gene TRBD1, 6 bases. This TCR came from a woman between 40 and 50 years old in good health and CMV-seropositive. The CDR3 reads CASRPDSRNEKLFF. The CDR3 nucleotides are TGTGCCAGCAGACCGGACAGCCGTAATGAAAAACTGTTTTTT.